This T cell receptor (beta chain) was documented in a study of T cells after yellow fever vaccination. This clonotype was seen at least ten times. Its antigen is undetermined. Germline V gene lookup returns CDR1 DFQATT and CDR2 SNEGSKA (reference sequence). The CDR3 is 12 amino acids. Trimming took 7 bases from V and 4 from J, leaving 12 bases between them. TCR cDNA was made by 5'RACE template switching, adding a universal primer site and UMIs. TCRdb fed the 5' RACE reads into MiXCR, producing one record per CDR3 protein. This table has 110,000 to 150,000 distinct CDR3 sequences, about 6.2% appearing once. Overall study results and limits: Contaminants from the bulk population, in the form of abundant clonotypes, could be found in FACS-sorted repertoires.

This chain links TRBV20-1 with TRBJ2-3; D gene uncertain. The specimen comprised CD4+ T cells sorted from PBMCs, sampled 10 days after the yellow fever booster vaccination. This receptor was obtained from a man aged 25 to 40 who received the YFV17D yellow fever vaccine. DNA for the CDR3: TGCAGTGGCCGGTTGGCCGCAGATACGCAGTATTTT. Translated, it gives CSGRLAADTQYF.